This section outlines one T cell receptor (beta chain) sequence together with its context. Documented time point: peripheral blood 6 weeks after treatment start. The data were taken from a study of PD-L1 blockade in urothelial cancer. About the study: Between 0 and 3 chemotherapy regimens preceded treatment for each patient. Reported median T cell count for blood samples was more than 110,000.

V lost 4 bases and J 0 bases, leaving 17 bases between the germline ends. The CDR3 has 16 amino acids. In germline, CDR1 is SGDLS, CDR2 YYNGEE. Spiked synthetic TCR analogs estimated absolute template abundance per PCR. Clones were read by immunoSEQ multiplex PCR, and TCRdb kept only the in-frame ones, dropping some. The sample has some 41,000 clones, about 80% seen once. Here the sequenced sample was PBMCs, taken around atezolizumab (anti-PD-L1) treatment. The source is a man between 60 and 75 years old with urothelial cancer. The chain carries TRBV9 and TRBJ2-7; the D is unclear. CDR3 residues: CASSPSLRQFSYEQYF. In DNA form, the CDR3 reads TGTGCCAGCAGCCCGTCCCTTCGCCAGTTCTCCTACGAGCAGTACTTC. The variable domain in full, with the rest retrieved from reference TRBV9 and TRBJ2-7, is DSGVTQTPKHLITATGQRVTLRCSPRSGDLSVYWYQQSLDQGLQFLIQYYNGEERAKGNILERFSAQQFPDLHSELNLSSLELGDSALYFCASSPSLRQFSYEQYFGPGTRLTVT.